This T cell receptor beta chain originates from a study of blood T cell repertoires in COVID-19. Study-wide background: The United States, Italy and Spain were the sources of the acute and convalescent COVID-19 samples. PBMCs, B-cell-depleted T cells, or T cells provided the cDNA or gDNA that made up the material.

The CDR3 totals 16 residues. The ends lost 4 bases at V and 7 bases at J; junction bases unmatched: 11. Germline loops: CDR1 SGHRS, CDR2 YFSETQ. Under the authors' procedure: Estimated nucleated cell counts came from reference gene primer amplification. Repertoires were generated with immunoSEQ multiplex PCR, while TCRdb's copy carries only in-frame clones and drops some. V, J and clone size are those of that table, while D and trimming were read from the DNA. The table shows roughly 120,000 clones, with 86% occurring only once. The chain combines TRBV5-1 with TRBJ2-2; 9 bases fit TRBD1. The sample taken for sequencing was peripheral blood. This clonotype was obtained from a human donor in a cohort sampled during active COVID-19. The CDR3 coding sequence is TGCGCCAGCAGCCGACGGGACAGGGTGTCTATCGGGGAGCTGTTTTTT. Translation gives CASSRRDRVSIGELFF.